The present T cell receptor (beta chain) was sequenced within a study of shared clonotypes between healthy human individuals. The study's findings and limits: Across subsets, estimated richness was generally greater for naive than for memory populations. Sequencing depth was predicted to influence how clonotypes are shared among donors.

Remarks on this clone: Its specificity is unknown.

In germline, CDR1 is SGHAT, CDR2 FQNNGV. V lost 5 bases, J lost 8 bases, and 9 bases stayed unmatched. This CDR3 is 15 amino acids long. Here immunoSEQ multiplex PCR was the method, and the copy in TCRdb shows in-frame clones only, minus some. The sample yields around 1.4 million clones, 98% seen once. The receptor was derived from a man younger than 45 in good health. This chain connects TRBV11-2 to TRBJ1-4; TRBD1 agrees at 9 bases. Sequenced sample: naive CD4+ T cells sorted from blood. Subset meaning: CD45RA+ positively selected. The CDR3 sequence is CASSLRTGEGEKLFF. CDR3 sequence (DNA): TGTGCCAGCAGCCTCCGGACAGGGGAAGGAGAAAAACTGTTTTTT.